Each of the 30 T cell receptor beta chains below was sequenced from the same sample in a study of T cell responses to AZD1222 COVID-19 vaccine. Using immunoSEQ multiplex PCR, the repertoire was profiled, and TCRdb retains in-frame clones only, with some absent. Altogether 130,000 or so clones are present, roughly 90% being singletons, with the ten largest covering about 4.1%. The specimen comprised peripheral blood, sampled 28 days after the second AZD1222 dose. The receptors shown here come from an adult who received the AZD1222 COVID-19 vaccine.

The V gene is TRBV19, the J gene TRBJ1-5, with 8 nucleotides matching TRBD1. There are 15 residues in the CDR3. Germline values: CDR1 LNHDA, CDR2 SQIVND (reference sequence). J lost 7 bases, V lost 7 bases, and 12 bases had no gene match. The CDR3 sequence is CASTFGQGSRQPQHF. CDR3 DNA: TGTGCCAGTACCTTCGGACAGGGATCGAGACAGCCCCAGCATTTT.

The chain links TRBV15 to TRBJ2-3, with D perhaps TRBD1 (6 bases). This CDR3 has 15 residues. Germline CDR1 reads LNHNV; CDR2 reads YYDKDF (reference sequence). Deletions cut 3 bases from V and 0 bases from J, with 10 bases between. CDR3 sequence reads: CATSRDRRSTDTQYF. CDR3 coding DNA: TGTGCCACCAGCAGGGACAGACGAAGCACAGATACGCAGTATTTT.

V and J are TRBV4-1 and TRBJ1-5, with unresolved D. Trimming shortened V by 4 bases and J by 2 bases, and 9 bases separated the two germline ends. CDR1 is MGHRA, CDR2 YSYEKL, per germline. The CDR3 consists of 14 residues. This CDR3 reads CASSPRGGNQPQHF. The CDR3 nucleotides are TGCGCCAGCAGCCCACGAGGAGGCAATCAGCCCCAGCATTTT.

The chain joins TRBV7-2 to TRBJ1-2; no clear D gene. CDR1 is SGHTA, CDR2 FQGNSA, per germline. The CDR3 spans 14 residues. The V and J ends lost 4 bases and 4 bases respectively, with 13 bases between them. The CDR3 here is CASSSGRYGYGYTF. For the CDR3, the DNA is TGTGCCAGCAGCTCGGGGAGGTACGGCTATGGCTACACCTTC.

For the CDR3, the DNA is TGTGCCAGCAGTTCGGCCATCTCTGGGGCCAACGTCCTGACTTTC. Translating it yields CASSSAISGANVLTF. This chain connects TRBV28 to TRBJ2-6; D gene unclear. The ends were cut back, 4 bases at V and 0 bases at J, with 7 bases in the middle. The germline gives CDR1 MDHEN, CDR2 SYDVKM. The CDR3 is 15 amino acids.

The chain employs TRBV4-3 and TRBJ2-1; D could derive from TRBD1 or TRBD2 (5 bases each). Trimming removed 3 bases at V and 10 bases at J, with 13 bases between. Germline CDR1 reads LGHNA; CDR2 reads YSLEER. The CDR3 length is 13 residues. For the CDR3, the DNA is TGCGCCAGCAGCCAGGGGCGGGCTAGGGAGCAGTTCTTC. It specifies CASSQGRAREQFF.

The J gene is TRBJ2-7, the V gene TRBV7-8, with a weak D call TRBD2 (6 bases). The ends were cut back, 7 bases at V and 0 bases at J, with 19 bases in the middle. This CDR3 is 16 amino acids long. Germline V gene lookup returns CDR1 SGHVS and CDR2 FQNEAQ. Here the CDR3 reads CASMLWGDPSSYEQYF. CDR3 coding DNA: TGTGCCAGCATGCTGTGGGGGGACCCAAGCTCCTACGAGCAGTACTTC.

The chain uses TRBV4-1 and TRBJ2-1; a weak D match, TRBD1 (5 bases). This CDR3 is 16 amino acids long. V lost 0 bases and J lost 4, with 13 bases in between. Per germline, CDR1 MGHRA and CDR2 YSYEKL. CDR3 residues: CASSQEIGHIYNEQFF. In DNA, the CDR3 is TGCGCCAGCAGCCAAGAGATCGGACATATTTACAATGAGCAGTTCTTC.

The chain carries TRBV3-1 (or the pseudogene TRBV3-2) and TRBJ2-1; TRBD2 matches at 12 bases. The germline V gene encodes CDR1 LGHDT and CDR2 YNNKEL (reference sequence). Trimming at V came to 3 bases and at J to 0 bases, leaving 6 bases not matched to a gene. CDR3 length: 18 amino acids. CDR3 sequence (DNA): TGTGCCAGCAGCCACCGTTCGACTAGCGGGAGCTCCTACAATGAGCAGTTCTTC. Translating it yields CASSHRSTSGSSYNEQFF.

J is TRBJ2-3 and V is TRBV7-8, with TRBD2 matching over 9 bases. CDR1 and CDR2 (germline): SGHVS, FQNEAQ. CDR3 length: 16 amino acids. J was trimmed by 1 base and V by 1 base; bases with no gene match: 3. This CDR3 reads CASSLGPSGGTDTQYF. As DNA, the CDR3 is TGTGCCAGCAGCTTAGGCCCTAGCGGGGGCACAGATACGCAGTATTTT.

V usage is TRBV3-1 (or the pseudogene TRBV3-2) and J usage is TRBJ1-2; a possible D gene is TRBD1 (5 bases). Germline V gene data show CDR1 as LGHDT and CDR2 as YNNKEL (reference sequence). This CDR3 is 15 amino acids long. V gave up 6 bases and J gave up 4 bases, with 18 bases separating them. CDR3 DNA sequence: TGTGCCAGCAGTCAAAACGTGGGGGGTCTCTATGGCTACACCTTC. This translates into CASSQNVGGLYGYTF.

The chain recombines TRBV4-2 with TRBJ1-1; D is ambiguous. The V gene's germline CDR1 is LGHNA and CDR2 YNFKEQ. This CDR3 region has 13 residues. V was clipped by 0 bases and J by 4 bases, with 6 bases between them. CDR3 in DNA: TGTGCCAGCAGCCAAGAGCGGGTCACTGAAGCTTTCTTT. Encoded protein: CASSQERVTEAFF.

The CDR3 loop reads CASSSQGAHYGYTF. CDR3 in DNA: TGTGCCAGCAGCTCACAGGGGGCGCATTATGGCTACACCTTC. The chain uses TRBV3-1 (or the pseudogene TRBV3-2) and TRBJ1-2, with TRBD1 identical over 9 bases. The CDR3 loop spans 14 amino acids. With 5 bases clipped from V and 5 bases from J, the junction kept 6 bases outside the gene matches. CDR1 and CDR2 (germline): LGHDT, YNNKEL (reference sequence).

To note about this clone: At one boundary the junction diverges from the germline segment, which might be a read error. The rearrangement uses TRBV5-6 and TRBJ2-4, with TRBD1 identical over 8 bases. CDR3 size: 12 residues. Germline V gene sequence: CDR1 SGHDT, CDR2 YYEEEE. CDR3 residues: CASSLITGGNFF. As DNA, the CDR3 is TGTGCCAGCAGCCTAATCACAGGGGGTAATTTCTTC.

The chain recombines TRBV14 with TRBJ1-1; no reliable D call. Germline V gene lookup returns CDR1 SGHDN and CDR2 FVKESK. Deletions cut 0 bases from V and 11 bases from J, with 13 bases between. The CDR3 sequence is 13 residues long. Here the CDR3 DNA reads TGTGCCAGCAGCCAAGATATAGGCGGTTTGGCTTTCTTT. The encoded protein is CASSQDIGGLAFF.

In this sample, this clone turned up once. The chain uses TRBV4-1 and TRBJ2-7, with D possibly TRBD2 on 5 matching bases. This CDR3 has 14 amino acids. Germline CDR1 MGHRA, CDR2 YSYEKL. Trimming took 1 base from V and 3 from J, leaving 10 bases between them. The CDR3 nucleotides are TGCGCCAGCAGCCAAGCAGCTAGCATCTACGAGCAGTACTTC. Translation: CASSQAASIYEQYF.

The chain recombines TRBV7-9 with TRBJ2-1; 10 bases are a match to TRBD2. The CDR3 runs to 13 residues. Germline assignment: CDR1 SEHNR and CDR2 FQNEAQ (reference sequence). Losses at the gene ends were 9 bases for V and 7 bases for J; bases not matched to a gene: 6. The CDR3 reads CASAVAGGNEQFF. CDR3 sequence (DNA): TGTGCCAGTGCCGTAGCGGGGGGTAATGAGCAGTTCTTC.

V is TRBV4-3 and J is TRBJ1-1, with D tentatively TRBD1 (5 bases). The CDR3 is 15 amino acids. CDR1 LGHNA and CDR2 YSLEER come from the germline V gene. With 0 bases removed from V and 5 bases from J, the gap between germline ends came to 13 bases. The CDR3 is CASSQDRWGSTEAFF. CDR3 coding DNA: TGCGCCAGCAGCCAAGATCGGTGGGGGTCAACTGAAGCTTTCTTT.

The rearrangement uses TRBV7-9 and TRBJ2-3; D remains ambiguous. Trimming removed 5 bases at V and 3 bases at J, with 15 bases between. Germline V gene sequence: CDR1 SEHNR, CDR2 FQNEAQ (reference sequence). This CDR3 contains 15 residues. The CDR3 sequence: CASSPLTTTTDTQYF. In nucleotides, the CDR3 is TGTGCCAGCAGCCCACTAACGACGACAACAGATACGCAGTATTTT.

The V and J genes are TRBV5-5 and TRBJ1-4, with 7 positions matching TRBD1. Per the germline V gene, CDR1 is SGHKS and CDR2 is YYEKEE (reference sequence). The CDR3 runs to 17 residues. V was pared by 0 bases and J by 3 bases, with 8 bases of the junction left unmatched. CDR3 DNA: TGTGCCAGCAGCTTGGCTTCGTCAGGGACAGCTAATGAAAAACTGTTTTTT. It translates to CASSLASSGTANEKLFF.

The rearrangement uses TRBV11-2 and TRBJ2-1, with a possible D match to TRBD2 (6 bases). The CDR3 covers 16 residues. V was shortened by 3 bases and J by 14 bases, with 26 bases between the two germline ends. From germline, CDR1 is SGHAT and CDR2 FQNNGV. This CDR3 reads CASSFLTSSRVRVKFF. The CDR3, as DNA: TGTGCCAGCAGCTTTCTCACTAGCAGCCGTGTTAGAGTAAAGTTCTTC.

The chain links TRBV7-2 to TRBJ2-3; D is unclear. This CDR3 region has 13 residues. Germline CDR1 reads SGHTA; CDR2 reads FQGNSA. Trimming pared 5 bases from V and 6 bases from J, leaving 12 bases between. The CDR3 coding sequence is TGTGCCAGCAGCCCTACTTTGGAGGATACGCAGTATTTT. Amino acid sequence: CASSPTLEDTQYF.

This chain uses TRBV28 with TRBJ1-1; no definite D call. The CDR3 is 13 amino acids. Germline CDR1 and CDR2: MDHEN and SYDVKM. Trimming took 6 bases from V and 0 from J, leaving 8 bases between them. The CDR3 is CASRPTMNTEAFF. The CDR3 nucleotides are TGTGCCAGCAGGCCTACTATGAACACTGAAGCTTTCTTT.

The V and J genes are TRBV6-5 and TRBJ1-1, with 8 bases fitting TRBD1. Germline assignment: CDR1 MNHEY and CDR2 SVGAGI. The CDR3 has 14 amino acids. The V and J ends lost 10 bases and 2 bases, in that order; junction bases with no gene match: 9. Written as DNA, the CDR3 is TGTGCCACCGACGGGACAGGCCTAAACACTGAAGCTTTCTTT. Encoded protein: CATDGTGLNTEAFF.

This chain joins TRBV28 and TRBJ2-7; 8 bases align to TRBD1. The CDR3 spans 15 residues. Germline loops: CDR1 MDHEN, CDR2 SYDVKM. Trimming at V came to 8 bases and at J to 3 bases, leaving 12 bases not matched to a gene. CDR3 nucleotide sequence: TGTGCCAGCGATCCATCCGGGACAGGAGACTACGAGCAGTACTTC. It encodes CASDPSGTGDYEQYF. The full variable domain, completed using reference TRBV28 and TRBJ2-7, is DVKVTQSSRYLVKRTGEKVFLECVQDMDHENMFWYRQDPGLGLRLIYFSYDVKMKEKGDIPEGYSVSREKKERFSLILESASTNQTSMYLCASDPSGTGDYEQYFGPGTRLTVT.

The rearrangement links TRBV9 to TRBJ1-5; D is perhaps TRBD1 (5 bases). CDR3 length: 17 residues. V dropped 0 bases and J dropped 4 bases, with 17 bases sitting between them. Germline V CDR1 and CDR2: SGDLS, YYNGEE. CDR3 sequence (DNA): TGTGCCAGCAGCGTAGAACAGGCCCCCTCCCCAAATCAGCCCCAGCATTTT. As protein: CASSVEQAPSPNQPQHF.

V gene TRBV28 combines with J gene TRBJ1-1, with D perhaps TRBD1 (6 bases). The V gene's germline CDR1 is MDHEN and CDR2 SYDVKM. Trimming pared 4 bases from V and 3 bases from J, leaving 15 bases between. CDR3 length: 15 amino acids. Written as DNA, the CDR3 is TGTGCCAGCAGTTGGGGATCGGCAGGGGACACTGAAGCTTTCTTT. Translation: CASSWGSAGDTEAFF.

The rearrangement joins TRBV2 to TRBJ1-1; D is ambiguous. V gave up 8 bases and J gave up 3 bases, with 13 bases separating them. This CDR3 has 13 amino acids. The germline V gene encodes CDR1 SNHLY and CDR2 FYNNEI. The CDR3 DNA reads as TGTGCCAGCCAAAACCGTGCTGACACTGAAGCTTTCTTT. This codes for CASQNRADTEAFF.

Comments on this clone: At one end, the junction sequence differs from germline, possibly due to a read error. In nucleotides, the CDR3 is TGTGCCAGCAGACATGCCCCCAGTAGGGCCGACTTC. Translated, it gives CASRHAPSRADF. The V gene is TRBV28, the J gene TRBJ2-5; D is ambiguous. This CDR3 contains 12 residues. Germline CDR1 is MDHEN and CDR2 is SYDVKM.

This chain joins TRBV27 and TRBJ2-6, with 8 bases matching TRBD1. Losses at the gene ends were 2 bases for V and 4 bases for J; bases not matched to a gene: 22. The germline gives CDR1 MNHEY, CDR2 SMNVEV (reference sequence). The CDR3 extends over 22 amino acids. CDR3 loop: CASSLVRQSMTGDPLGANVLTF. CDR3 in DNA: TGTGCCAGCAGTTTAGTACGACAAAGTATGACAGGGGACCCCCTCGGGGCCAACGTCCTGACTTTC.